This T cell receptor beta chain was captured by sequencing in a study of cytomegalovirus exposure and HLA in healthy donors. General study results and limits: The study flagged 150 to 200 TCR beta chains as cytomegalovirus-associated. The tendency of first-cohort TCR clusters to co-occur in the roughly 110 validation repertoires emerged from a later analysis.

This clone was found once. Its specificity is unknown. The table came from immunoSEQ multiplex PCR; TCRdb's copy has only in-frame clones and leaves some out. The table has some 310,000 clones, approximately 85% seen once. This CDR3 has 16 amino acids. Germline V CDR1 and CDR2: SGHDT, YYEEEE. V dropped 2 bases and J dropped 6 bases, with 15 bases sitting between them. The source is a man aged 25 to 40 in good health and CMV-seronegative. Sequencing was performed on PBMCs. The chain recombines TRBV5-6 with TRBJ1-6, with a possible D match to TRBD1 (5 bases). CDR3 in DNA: TGTGCCAGCAGCTTCCGGAGGGGTTTCAGTAATTCACCCCTCCACTTT. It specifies CASSFRRGFSNSPLHF.